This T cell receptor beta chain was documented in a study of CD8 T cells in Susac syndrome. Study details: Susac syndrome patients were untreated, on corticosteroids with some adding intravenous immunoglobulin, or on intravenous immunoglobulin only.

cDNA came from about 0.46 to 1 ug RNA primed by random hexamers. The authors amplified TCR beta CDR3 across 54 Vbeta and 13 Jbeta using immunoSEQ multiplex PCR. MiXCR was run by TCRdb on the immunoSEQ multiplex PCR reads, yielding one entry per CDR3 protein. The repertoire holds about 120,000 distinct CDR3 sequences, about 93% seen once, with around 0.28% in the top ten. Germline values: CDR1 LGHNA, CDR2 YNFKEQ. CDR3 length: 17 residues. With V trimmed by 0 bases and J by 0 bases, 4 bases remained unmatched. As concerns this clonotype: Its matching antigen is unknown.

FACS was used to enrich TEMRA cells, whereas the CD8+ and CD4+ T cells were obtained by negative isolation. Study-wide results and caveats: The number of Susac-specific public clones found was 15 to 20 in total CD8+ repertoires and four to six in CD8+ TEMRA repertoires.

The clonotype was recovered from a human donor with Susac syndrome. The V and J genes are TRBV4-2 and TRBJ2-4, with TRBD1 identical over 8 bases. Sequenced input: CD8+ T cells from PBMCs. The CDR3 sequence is CASSQDGRGRAKNIQYF. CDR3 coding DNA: TGTGCCAGCAGCCAAGACGGCAGGGGGCGAGCCAAAAACATTCAGTACTTC.